The rows below give T cell receptor beta chains drawn from one sample of a study of T cell repertoires in cytomegalovirus infection. TCRdb re-derived calls from the reads in MiXCR, one entry per CDR3 protein. The sample has 400,000 or so distinct CDR3 sequences, 31% seen once. Sequenced input: PBMCs. The receptors shown here come from a human donor in good health (CMV status not recorded). Some clones in this sample may be carry-over from other donors' samples. Both conserved end residues are part of each CDR3. The order of the fields is J gene, clone size, CDR3 length, D gene, V gene, CDR3 protein, CDR3 DNA. The D gene is left open where the match is weak. Clone size, where shown, is once, few, many, or a class for clones that have expanded.

>TRBJ2-7|.|12|TRBD1|TRBV10-2
CATGQGYYEQYF
TGCGCCACCGGACAGGGTTACTACGAGCAGTACTTC
>TRBJ1-4|.|12|.|TRBV12-3/TRBV12-4
CACLGGEEKLFF
TGTGCCTGTTTAGGAGGGGAAGAAAAACTGTTTTTT
>TRBJ2-1|few|15|TRBD2|TRBV27
CASSPASGDVNEQFF
TGTGCCAGCAGTCCCGCTAGCGGGGACGTCAATGAGCAGTTCTTC
>TRBJ2-3|few|15|TRBD2|TRBV19
CASSIPAGGKNTQYF
TGTGCCAGTAGTATCCCAGCGGGGGGAAAAAATACGCAGTATTTT
>TRBJ1-5|.|15|.|TRBV7-6
CASSLSRWCNQPQHF
TGTGCCAGCAGCTTGTCCCGGTGGTGCAATCAGCCCCAGCATTTT
>TRBJ1-4|once|19|.|TRBV27
CASSPEIGRLAATNEKLFF
TGTGCCAGCAGTCCGGAGATCGGACGGCTCGCGGCTACTAATGAAAAACTGTTTTTT
>TRBJ2-1|many|15|TRBD2|TRBV7-2
CASSPGLAGSNEQFF
TGTGCCAGCAGCCCCGGACTAGCCGGCAGCAATGAGCAGTTCTTC
>TRBJ1-2|.|15|TRBD1|TRBV11-2
CASSSPGGEKYGYTF
TGTGCCAGCAGCTCCCCAGGGGGCGAGAAATACGGCTACACCTTC
>TRBJ2-2|few|15|TRBD1|TRBV19
CASRQDRAPTGELFF
TGTGCCAGTAGACAAGACAGGGCCCCCACCGGGGAGCTGTTTTTT
>TRBJ2-5|.|14|TRBD1|TRBV5-1
CASRQGDREETQYF
TGCGCCAGCAGGCAGGGCGACAGGGAAGAGACCCAGTACTTC
>TRBJ1-4|many|13|.|TRBV7-6
CASGPWSNEKLFF
TGTGCCAGCGGACCCTGGTCGAATGAAAAACTGTTTTTT
>TRBJ2-1|.|13|.|TRBV5-6
CASSLAAVDEQFF
TGTGCCAGCAGCTTGGCCGCCGTCGATGAGCAGTTCTTC
>TRBJ2-3|.|16|TRBD1|TRBV24-1
CATSDLDRGGTDTQYF
TGTGCCACCAGTGATCTGGACAGGGGGGGAACAGATACGCAGTATTTT
>TRBJ1-6|.|18|.|TRBV7-2
CASSVGGPLSSDNSPLHF
TGTGCCAGCAGCGTAGGTGGTCCCTTGAGCTCCGATAATTCCCCCCTCCACTTT
>TRBJ1-2|.|14|.|TRBV20-1
CSAAHQAGTDGYTF
TGCAGTGCCGCCCACCAGGCAGGGACTGATGGCTACACCTTC
>TRBJ1-2|.|14|TRBD1|TRBV27
CASSSRTGGGGYTF
TGTGCCAGCAGTTCAAGGACAGGGGGAGGTGGCTACACCTTC